The clone carrying this TCR beta chain was counted a single time. The data belong to a study of shared clonotypes between healthy human individuals. Across the study: Used for every donor were three CD4 naive, three CD4 memory, two CD8 naive and one CD8 memory plate.

Tens of thousands of T cell genomes (roughly 220 ng DNA) went into each sorted-subset replicate. Repertoires were generated with immunoSEQ multiplex PCR, while TCRdb's copy carries only in-frame clones and drops some. The sample includes fewer than 1.8 million clones, around 98.5% of them seen just once. The sequence derives from a man under 40 in good health. Sequencing was carried out using naive CD4+ T cells sorted from blood. The sample's subset: CD45RA+ positively selected.

The CDR3 sequence is CASSLALGGVNTEAFF. CDR3 coding DNA: TGTGCCAGCAGCTTGGCGCTGGGGGGCGTGAACACTGAAGCTTTCTTT. The V gene is TRBV11-2, the J gene TRBJ1-1; tentative D call: TRBD1 (6 bases). Germline CDR1 is SGHAT and CDR2 is FQNNGV. The CDR3 loop spans 16 amino acids. V gave up 3 bases and J gave up 0 bases, with 14 bases separating them.